The clone carrying this T cell receptor (delta chain) was counted between two and nine times. The protein recorded in TCRdb matches a much larger clone and deviates from this DNA's translation at residue 18, suggesting a read error; the protein here is obtained by translating the DNA. This entry is derived from a study of gamma-delta T cells after stem cell transplantation. Germline CDR1 and CDR2: GEAIGNYY and EKD. This CDR3 has 25 residues. TCRdb reanalysed the RT-PCR reads via CATT. The sample shows just over 4,500 delta-chain clones, roughly 1.9% of them seen only once. The TCR was taken from a human donor. It is not recorded whose cells these are; they may come from a transplant donor. Input material: gamma-delta T cells. The rearrangement links TRDV2 to TRDJ3; 8 nucleotides agree with TRDD3. CDR3 sequence reads: CACDPVETGGTVPTGLSRDTRQMFF. CDR3 DNA: TGTGCCTGTGACCCCGTTGAGACTGGGGGTACCGTCCCCACAGGGCTCTCCCGGGACACCCGACAGATGTTTTTC.